These 25 T cell receptor beta chains came from one sample sequenced in a study of low-dose radiotherapy and immunotherapy resistance in tumors. Sample time point: before trial treatment. First-strand cDNA used TRAV- and TRBV-specific primers, covering alpha and beta chains. TCRs were amplified for around 20 PCR cycles with a constant-region primer and V-primer adapter. One entry per CDR3 protein results from TCRdb running MiXCR on the reads. The sample yields 60,000 to 90,000 distinct CDR3 sequences, around 31% seen once. This material consisted of PBMCs, taken before treatment. The source is a female donor with ovarian cancer.

The sample holds many counts of this clonotype. V and J are TRBV29-1 and TRBJ2-1, with TRBD2 identical over 12 bases. Germline V gene data show CDR1 as SQVTM and CDR2 as ANQGSEA. V gave up 6 bases and J gave up 3 bases; unmatched junction bases: 6. This CDR3 is built from 15 residues. The CDR3: CSVATSGGDYNEQFF. The CDR3 region has the DNA TGCAGCGTCGCGACTAGCGGGGGTGACTACAATGAGCAGTTCTTC.

This clonotype occurred many times. The V call is TRBV4-1, the J call TRBJ1-5, with D possibly matching TRBD1 (5 bases). The CDR3 is made up of 16 amino acids. The ends were cut back, 1 base at V and 0 bases at J, with 10 bases in the middle. From germline, CDR1 is MGHRA and CDR2 YSYEKL. CDR3 coding DNA: TGCGCCAGCAGCCAAGCGGCAGGGCTTAGCAATCAGCCCCAGCATTTT. Residues: CASSQAAGLSNQPQHF.

This clonotype was seen at least ten times. The gene calls are TRBV2 and TRBJ2-2, with 8 bases that match TRBD2. This CDR3 region has 15 residues. V was pared by 7 bases and J by 2 bases, with 6 bases of the junction left unmatched. Germline V gives CDR1 SNHLY, CDR2 FYNNEI. The CDR3 DNA is TGTGCCAGCAAGGCGCGGGGGGCCAACACCGGGGAGCTGTTTTTT. Translating gives CASKARGANTGELFF. Complete variable domain (other parts from reference TRBV2 and TRBJ2-2): EPEVTQTPSHQVTQMGQEVILRCVPISNHLYFYWYRQILGQKVEFLVSFYNNEISEKSEIFDDQFSVERPDGSNFTLKIRSTKLEDSAMYFCASKARGANTGELFFGEGSRLTVL.

This clonotype was seen many times. This chain links TRBV6-2 or TRBV6-3 with TRBJ2-1; 12 bases agree with TRBD2. The CDR3 consists of 15 residues. In germline, CDR1 is MNHEY, CDR2 SVGEGT. Trimming at V came to 0 bases and at J to 12 bases, leaving 6 bases not matched to a gene. Written as DNA, the CDR3 is TGTGCCAGCAGTTACTCAGGACTAGCGGGGACCCTGCAGTTCTTC. It encodes CASSYSGLAGTLQFF.

This clonotype was observed at least ten times. This chain joins TRBV30 and TRBJ1-2; 7 nucleotides line up with TRBD1. The V gene's germline CDR1 is GTSNPN and CDR2 SVGIG (reference sequence). CDR3 size: 15 residues. The ends lost 0 bases at V and 5 bases at J; junction bases unmatched: 9. Here the CDR3 DNA reads TGTGCCTGGAGTGTACGAGTGAGGGGGCCTTATGGCTACACCTTC. Protein: CAWSVRVRGPYGYTF.

A word on this clonotype: A far larger clone differs by one base, so this is likely a read error. Here the CDR3 reads CASSERGSDRGYEQYF. The CDR3 DNA is TGTGCCAGCAGTGAGCGAGGGTCGGACAGGGGCTACGAGCAGTACTTC. The chain couples TRBV6-2 or TRBV6-3 to TRBJ2-7; the match to TRBD1 covers 9 bases. This CDR3 region has 16 residues. The germline V gene encodes CDR1 MNHEY and CDR2 SVGEGT. V gave up 5 bases and J gave up 3 bases; unmatched junction bases: 11.

This clonotype has at least ten counts. The CDR3 region is CSAPGLGADTQYF. As DNA, the CDR3 is TGCAGTGCTCCGGGACTAGGAGCAGATACGCAGTATTTT. The V and J genes are TRBV20-1 and TRBJ2-3; 8 bases align to TRBD2. The J segment lost 4 bases and the V segment lost 5 bases, leaving 5 bases of the junction unmatched. Germline V CDR1 and CDR2: DFQATT, SNEGSKA (reference sequence). The CDR3 contains 13 residues.

This clonotype was detected many times. V is TRBV18 and J is TRBJ1-5; D is unresolved. CDR3 length: 13 residues. Trimming took off 5 bases at V and 5 bases at J, with 10 bases between the two ends. Germline V lookup: CDR1 KGHSH, CDR2 LQKENI. CDR3 in DNA: TGTGCCAGCTCAACAAGGCAGGATCAGCCCCAGCATTTT. Protein product: CASSTRQDQPQHF.

This clonotype occurred many times. CDR3 loop: CSARDWGTAIIAKNIQYF. CDR3 DNA: TGCAGTGCTAGAGATTGGGGGACAGCGATTATAGCCAAAAACATTCAGTACTTC. V usage is TRBV20-1 and J usage is TRBJ2-4, with 7 bases aligning to TRBD1. With 0 bases clipped from V and 0 bases from J, the junction kept 11 bases outside the gene matches. Germline CDR1 reads DFQATT; CDR2 reads SNEGSKA (reference sequence). This CDR3 has 18 amino acids.

This clonotype was observed at least ten times. The J gene is TRBJ2-7, the V gene TRBV12-3 or TRBV12-4; 10 positions match TRBD2. This CDR3 is 15 amino acids long. The junction had 10 bases not matched to a gene; V was cut back by 6 bases and J by 5 bases. Written as DNA, the CDR3 is TGTGCCAGCAGCCCAGCGGGAGGGCCGAGGGACGAGCAGTACTTC. Its translation: CASSPAGGPRDEQYF.

This chain links TRBV4-3 with TRBJ2-7; D is ambiguous. This CDR3 region has 13 residues. Germline V gene lookup returns CDR1 LGHNA and CDR2 YSLEER. With 0 bases removed from V and 8 bases from J, the gap between germline ends came to 11 bases. This CDR3 reads CASSQEGTLKQYF. The CDR3 coding sequence is TGCGCCAGCAGCCAAGAAGGCACCCTTAAGCAGTACTTC.

Ten or more counts support this clonotype. The V and J genes are TRBV3-1 and TRBJ2-2; D is perhaps TRBD1 (6 bases). The ends were cut back, 5 bases at V and 1 base at J, with 8 bases in the middle. Per germline, CDR1 LGHDT and CDR2 YNNKEL (reference sequence). The length of the CDR3 is 14 residues. The CDR3 region is CASSVQGNTGELFF. CDR3 DNA sequence: TGTGCCAGCAGCGTACAGGGGAACACCGGGGAGCTGTTTTTT.

The sample holds one count of this clonotype. The chain links TRBV6-2 or TRBV6-3 to TRBJ2-5, with 7 bases lining up with TRBD1. The CDR3 is 14 amino acids. Per germline, CDR1 MNHEY and CDR2 SVGEGT. J gave up 1 base and V 5 bases, and 4 bases lay outside the gene matches. The CDR3 nucleotides are TGTGCCAGCAGTCGGGACAGTATCCAAGAGACCCAGTACTTC. Residues: CASSRDSIQETQYF.

This clonotype occurred many times. The chain combines TRBV19 with TRBJ1-1; 9 bases map to TRBD1. The CDR3 is 15 amino acids. Looked up from germline, CDR1 is LNHDA and CDR2 is SQIVND (reference sequence). The J segment lost 5 bases and the V segment lost 4 bases, leaving 8 bases of the junction unmatched. The CDR3 coding sequence is TGTGCCAGTAGTAGAAAGGGACAGGGCCGGACTGAAGCTTTCTTT. It is translated as CASSRKGQGRTEAFF.

This clonotype was counted many times. V gene TRBV9 combines with J gene TRBJ2-1; 7 bases line up with TRBD2. Trimming took 1 base from V and 11 from J; bases not matched to a gene: 3. CDR3 length equals 12 residues. Germline values: CDR1 SGDLS, CDR2 YYNGEE. CDR3 protein: CASSVRGDQQFF. Written as DNA, the CDR3 is TGTGCCAGCAGCGTACGGGGGGACCAGCAGTTCTTC.

The V call is TRBV12-3 or TRBV12-4, the J call TRBJ2-2, with D possibly TRBD1 on 6 matching bases. CDR3 length: 19 amino acids. Trimming took 4 bases from V and 2 from J, leaving 23 bases between them. CDR3 sequence (DNA): TGTGCCAGCAGTTCAGCCGCGAAGTCCGGGACACCTAACACCGGGGAGCTGTTTTTT. Translation: CASSSAAKSGTPNTGELFF.

The rearrangement links TRBV6-2 or TRBV6-3 to TRBJ2-3; no definite D call. This CDR3 region has 14 residues. Deletions cut 5 bases from V and 3 bases from J, with 12 bases between. CDR1 is MNHEY and CDR2 is SVGEGT in the germline V gene. The CDR3 region has the DNA TGTGCCAGCAGTGATAAGTTAACGACAGATACGCAGTATTTT. This encodes CASSDKLTTDTQYF.

This clonotype was counted ten times or more. The rearrangement links TRBV20-1 to TRBJ2-1, with 10 bases aligning to TRBD2. The CDR3 extends over 14 amino acids. Per the germline V gene, CDR1 is DFQATT and CDR2 is SNEGSKA (reference sequence). After removal of 8 bases from V and 4 bases from J, the junction contained 8 bases not matched to a gene. For the CDR3, the DNA is TGCAGTCCGGCCGGGACTAGCGCATACAATGAGCAGTTCTTC. Its protein is CSPAGTSAYNEQFF.

This clonotype occurred many times. The gene calls are TRBV6-2 or TRBV6-3 and TRBJ1-2; the D is unclear. Germline V gene sequence: CDR1 MNHEY, CDR2 SVGEGT. Trimming pared 0 bases from V and 8 bases from J, leaving 10 bases between. The CDR3 contains 13 residues. The CDR3 DNA reads TGTGCCAGCAGTTACTCGCCAGAGGCCGGCTACACCTTC. Translation gives CASSYSPEAGYTF.

This clonotype occurred many times. The V call is TRBV5-1, the J call TRBJ2-2; the D gene is possibly TRBD1 (6 bases). The CDR3 runs 14 residues. CDR1 is SGHRS, CDR2 YFSETQ, per germline. With 4 bases removed from V and 5 bases from J, the gap between germline ends came to 12 bases. In DNA, the CDR3 is TGCGCCAGCAGCCCAGGACAGCCGACCGGGGAGCTGTTTTTT. Translating gives CASSPGQPTGELFF.

This clonotype has just one count. This sequence is one base from a far larger clone and is likely a read error. V gene TRBV24-1 combines with J gene TRBJ2-1; D uncertain. The V gene lost 6 bases and the J gene lost 10 bases, with 12 bases spanning the gap. Per the germline V gene, CDR1 is KGHDR and CDR2 is SFDVKD. This CDR3 has 12 residues. The CDR3 is CATSTSGREQFF. CDR3 nucleotides: TGTGCCACCAGTACCTCCGGTAGGGAGCAGTTCTTC.

This clonotype was counted many times. The chain uses TRBV3-1 and TRBJ1-2; D ambiguous. Trimming removed 0 bases at V and 7 bases at J, with 18 bases between. Germline V lookup: CDR1 LGHDT, CDR2 YNNKEL (reference sequence). This CDR3 has 16 amino acids. The CDR3 spells CASSQERVSRSAGYTF. In DNA form, the CDR3 reads TGTGCCAGCAGCCAAGAAAGGGTATCGCGGTCCGCTGGCTACACCTTC. Full variable domain (rest looked up from reference TRBV3-1 and TRBJ1-2): DTAVSQTPKYLVTQMGNDKSIKCEQNLGHDTMYWYKQDSKKFLKIMFSYNNKELIINETVPNRFSPKSPDKAHLNLHINSLELGDSAVYFCASSQERVSRSAGYTFGSGTRLTVV.

This clonotype was detected only once. It is likely a read error, because the conserved phenylalanine at the end of the CDR3 is missing. CDR3 amino acids: CASSNRRLAGGELGETQYS. The DNA for the CDR3 is TGCGCCAGCAGCAACCGGCGGCTAGCGGGAGGGGAATTGGGAGAGACCCAGTACTCC. This chain uses TRBV4-3 with TRBJ2-5; TRBD2 matches 12 bases. This CDR3 is 19 amino acids long. CDR1 LGHNA and CDR2 YSLEER come from the germline V gene. Trimming removed 5 bases from V and 4 bases from J; junction bases left unmatched: 17.

A few counts support this clonotype. This chain's CDR3 is CASSEADRTGKNIQYF. CDR3 nucleotide sequence: TGTGCCAGCAGTGAAGCGGATAGGACAGGGAAAAACATTCAGTACTTC. V is TRBV6-1 and J is TRBJ2-4; 8 nucleotides match TRBD1. Germline CDR1 MNHNS, CDR2 SASEGT. The CDR3 covers 16 residues. V gave up 0 bases and J gave up 4 bases; unmatched junction bases: 5.

V is TRBV2 and J is TRBJ2-2; 9 positions match TRBD1. Germline V gene lookup returns CDR1 SNHLY and CDR2 FYNNEI. This CDR3 is 14 amino acids long. The J segment lost 1 base and the V segment lost 6 bases, leaving 0 bases of the junction unmatched. The CDR3 DNA follows: TGTGCCAGCAGGGACAGGGGGAACACCGGGGAGCTGTTTTTT. Its protein is CASRDRGNTGELFF.